This T cell receptor (beta chain) was recorded in a study of ipilimumab plus nivolumab after autologous stem cell transplantation. The assay was immunoSEQ multiplex PCR, and TCRdb's table has in-frame clones only and misses some. Of over 10,000 clones in the sample, 65% to 75% were seen once. This clone was detected a few times. V was pared by 4 bases and J by 11 bases, with 25 bases of the junction left unmatched. Germline CDR1 and CDR2: SGHRS and YFSETQ. The CDR3 runs to 18 residues. The source of this sequence is a male donor with multiple myeloma. The V gene is TRBV5-1, the J gene TRBJ1-1; TRBD1 matches at 8 bases. The sequences come from PBMCs, collected in a trial of ipilimumab plus nivolumab as post-transplant consolidation. CDR3 in DNA: TGCGCCAGCAGCCCGACCTTGAGTTCTGCTTTTGAGACAGGGGATGCTTTCTTT. Amino acids: CASSPTLSSAFETGDAFF.